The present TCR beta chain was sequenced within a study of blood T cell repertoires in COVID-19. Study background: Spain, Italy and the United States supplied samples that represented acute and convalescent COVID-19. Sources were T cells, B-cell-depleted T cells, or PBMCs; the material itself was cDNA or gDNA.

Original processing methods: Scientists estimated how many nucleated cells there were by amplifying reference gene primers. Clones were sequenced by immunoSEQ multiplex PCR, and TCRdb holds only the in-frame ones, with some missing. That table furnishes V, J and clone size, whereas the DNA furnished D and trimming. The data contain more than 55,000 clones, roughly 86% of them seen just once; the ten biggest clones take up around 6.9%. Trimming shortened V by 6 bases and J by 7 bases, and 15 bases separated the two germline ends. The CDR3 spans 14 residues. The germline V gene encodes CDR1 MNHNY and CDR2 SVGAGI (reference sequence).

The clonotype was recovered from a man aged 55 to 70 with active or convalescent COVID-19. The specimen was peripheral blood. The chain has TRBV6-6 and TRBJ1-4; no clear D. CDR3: CASSLDSLLEKLFF. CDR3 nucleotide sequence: TGTGCCAGCAGCCTGGACTCCCTCCTTGAAAAACTGTTTTTT.